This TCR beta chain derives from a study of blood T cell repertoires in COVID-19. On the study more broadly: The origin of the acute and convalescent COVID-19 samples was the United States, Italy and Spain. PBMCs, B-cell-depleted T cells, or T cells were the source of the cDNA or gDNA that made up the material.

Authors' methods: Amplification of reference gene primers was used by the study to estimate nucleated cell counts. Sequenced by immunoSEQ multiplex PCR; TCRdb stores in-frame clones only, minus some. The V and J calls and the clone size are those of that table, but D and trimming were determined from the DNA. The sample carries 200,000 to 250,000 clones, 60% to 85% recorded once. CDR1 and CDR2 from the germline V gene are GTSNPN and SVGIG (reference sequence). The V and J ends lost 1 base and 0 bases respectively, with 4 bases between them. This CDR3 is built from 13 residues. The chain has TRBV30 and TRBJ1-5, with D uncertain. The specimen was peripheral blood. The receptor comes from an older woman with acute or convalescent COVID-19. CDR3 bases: TGTGCCTGGAGTGGAGATAGCAATCAGCCCCAGCATTTT. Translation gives CAWSGDSNQPQHF.